This TCR beta chain was found in a study of early T cells in non-severe SARS-CoV-2 infection. Study background: Unsorted whole-blood RNA was sequenced in bulk, leaving chains unpaired. Overall study results and limits: Sequences matched to VDJdb favored anti-spike CD8 responses, while private and CD4 specificities were missed.

This clonotype was observed a handful of times. Antigen unknown. Trimming removed 5 bases from V and 6 bases from J, with 23 bases in between. Germline V gene sequence: CDR1 LGHDT, CDR2 YNNKEL (reference sequence). The CDR3 sequence is 16 residues long. In the library, individual cDNA molecules carried attached unique molecular identifiers. TCRdb re-analysed the 5' RACE reads in MiXCR, keeping a single row per CDR3 protein. This table has about 59,000 distinct CDR3 sequences, around an eighth appearing once. Sequenced material: whole blood. This receptor was taken from an adult who was a healthcare worker with PCR-confirmed SARS-CoV-2 infection or an uninfected control (not recorded which). The J gene is TRBJ2-7, the V gene TRBV3-1; D is uncertain. DNA of the CDR3: TGTGCCAGCAGCGATACATCCTTCAGCATCTGGCGCGAGCAGTACTTC. Its protein product is CASSDTSFSIWREQYF.